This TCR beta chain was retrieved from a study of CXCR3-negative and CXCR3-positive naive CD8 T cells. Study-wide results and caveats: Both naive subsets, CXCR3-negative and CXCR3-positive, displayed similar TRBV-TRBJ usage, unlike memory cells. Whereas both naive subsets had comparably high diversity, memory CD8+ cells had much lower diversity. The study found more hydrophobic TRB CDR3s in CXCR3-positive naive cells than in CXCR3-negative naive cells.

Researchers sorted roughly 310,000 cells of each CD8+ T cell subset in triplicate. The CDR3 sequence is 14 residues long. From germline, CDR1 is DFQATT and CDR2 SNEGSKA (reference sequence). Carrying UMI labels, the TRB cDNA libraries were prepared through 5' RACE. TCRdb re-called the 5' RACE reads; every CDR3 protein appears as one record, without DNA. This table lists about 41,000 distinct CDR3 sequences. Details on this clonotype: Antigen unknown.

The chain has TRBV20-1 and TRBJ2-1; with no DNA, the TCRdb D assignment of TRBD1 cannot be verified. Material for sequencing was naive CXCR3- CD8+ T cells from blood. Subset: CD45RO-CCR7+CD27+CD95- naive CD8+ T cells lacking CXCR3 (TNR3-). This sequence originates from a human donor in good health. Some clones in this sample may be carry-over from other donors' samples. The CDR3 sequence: CSAPLGDRYNEQFF.